This TCR beta chain comes out of a study of shared clonotypes between healthy human individuals. The assay was immunoSEQ multiplex PCR, and TCRdb's table has in-frame clones only and misses some. The data hold roughly 1,100,000 clones, with about three quarters observed a single time. This clone has a handful of counts. Specimen: memory CD4+ T cells sorted from blood. The subset was: CD45RA-negative fraction. This sequence originates from a man between 18 and 29 years old in good health.

The CDR3 DNA reads TGTGCCAGCAGTTTAGGGGGTCGGGTAGCTTTCTTT. This encodes CASSLGGRVAFF. The rearrangement uses TRBV28 and TRBJ1-1; possible D gene TRBD1, 5 bases. The length of the CDR3 is 12 residues. The V gene's germline CDR1 is MDHEN and CDR2 SYDVKM. Trimming shortened V by 2 bases and J by 10 bases, and 11 bases separated the two germline ends.